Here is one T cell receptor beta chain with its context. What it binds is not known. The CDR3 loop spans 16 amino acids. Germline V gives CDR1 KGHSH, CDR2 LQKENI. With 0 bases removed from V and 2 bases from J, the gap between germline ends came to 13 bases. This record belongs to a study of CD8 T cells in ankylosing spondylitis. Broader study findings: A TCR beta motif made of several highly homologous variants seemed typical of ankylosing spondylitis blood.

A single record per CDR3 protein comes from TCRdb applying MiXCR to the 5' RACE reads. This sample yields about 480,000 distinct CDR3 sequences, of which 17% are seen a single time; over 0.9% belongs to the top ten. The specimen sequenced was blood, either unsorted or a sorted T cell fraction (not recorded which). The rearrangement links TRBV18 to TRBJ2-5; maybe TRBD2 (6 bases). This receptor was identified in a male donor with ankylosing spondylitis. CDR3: CASSPPSAGRQETQYF. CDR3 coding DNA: TGTGCCAGCTCACCACCGAGCGCGGGGAGGCAAGAGACCCAGTACTTC. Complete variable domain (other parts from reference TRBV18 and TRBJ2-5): NAGVMQNPRHLVRRRGQEARLRCSPMKGHSHVYWYRQLPEEGLKFMVYLQKENIIDESGMPKERFSAEFPKEGPSILRIQQVVRGDSAAYFCASSPPSAGRQETQYFGPGTRLLVL.